A selection of T cell receptor beta chains follows, all from one sample in a study of vaccination and CD4 T cells after COVID-19. Each CDR3 protein is one row after TCRdb ran MiXCR on the PCR reads. The data show almost 9,500 distinct CDR3 sequences, about 33% seen once. These receptors have no identified antigens. Sequenced: CD4+ T cells from blood, cultured in vitro. These receptors all stem from a human donor in good health. Both conserved end residues are part of each CDR3. The D gene is left open where the match is weak. Clone size is not always given. Where it is, it says once, few, many or a class for expanded clones.

j_gene,v_gene,abundance,d_gene,CDR3nt,CDR3aa
TRBJ1-2,TRBV7-9,few,TRBD1,TGTGCCAGCAGCTTCTGGGACAGGGACTATGGCTACACCTTC,CASSFWDRDYGYTF
TRBJ2-4,TRBV6-5,-,TRBD1,TGTGCCAGCAGTTACTCGATGACAGGGGGGGGGAGTTTCTCCAAAAACATTCAGTACTTC,CASSYSMTGGGSFSKNIQYF
TRBJ2-7,TRBV10-3,-,-,TGTGCCATCAGTGAGTCACAGGGTTATGGGTCCCCATACGAGCAGTACTTC,CAISESQGYGSPYEQYF
TRBJ2-7,TRBV6-5,few,TRBD1,TGTGCCAGCAGTTCCTCAGGGGGCACAAACGAGCAGTACTTC,CASSSSGGTNEQYF
TRBJ1-5,TRBV2,few,-,TGTGCCAGCACCGGGTCAGTCTCAGATCAGCCCCAGCATTTT,CASTGSVSDQPQHF
TRBJ2-1,TRBV19,-,TRBD2,TGTGCCAGTAGTCCGCACGTGGGGCGGAGCGGGAGGGCCAATGAGCAGTTCTTC,CASSPHVGRSGRANEQFF
TRBJ2-6,TRBV6-1,few,TRBD1,TGTGCCAGCAGCCAACAGGGGGCACTTAACGTCCTGACTTTC,CASSQQGALNVLTF
TRBJ2-3,TRBV28,-,-,TGTGCCATAAACTCCCCAGGTGTCGGTACGCAGTATTTT,CAINSPGVGTQYF
TRBJ1-2,TRBV9,-,-,TGTGCCAGCAGCGTAGTCGAATCGGGCTATGGCTACACCTTC,CASSVVESGYGYTF
TRBJ1-1,TRBV20-1,-,TRBD1,TGCAGTGCATGCCCATGGGGACAGGGTCTTTTTGGGGCCACCGGGACTGAAGCTTTCTTT,CSACPWGQGLFGATGTEAFF
TRBJ1-2,TRBV28,few,-,TGTGCCAGCAGTTTATCGATAGGGGGCTATGGCTACACCTTC,CASSLSIGGYGYTF
TRBJ1-2,TRBV27,few,-,TGTGCCAGCCGAAGGGACCTCCCCAACACGAACTATGGCTACACCTTC,CASRRDLPNTNYGYTF
TRBJ2-7,TRBV20-1,-,-,TGCAGTGCTATCAGACCCTGGGGCGAGCAGTACTTC,CSAIRPWGEQYF
TRBJ2-6,TRBV14,once,-,TGTGCCAGCAGCCCCCGGACAGCTACCGTTTCTGGGGCCAACGTCCTGACTTTC,CASSPRTATVSGANVLTF
TRBJ2-1,TRBV4-3,-,-,TGCGCCAGCAGCCAAGATTGGGTAGCTGGAGGGTCGGCTGAGCAGTTCTTC,CASSQDWVAGGSAEQFF
TRBJ2-7,TRBV6-1,few,-,TGTGCCAGCAGTCTCGGGGAACTACCCTACGAGCAGTACTTC,CASSLGELPYEQYF
TRBJ2-7,TRBV6-2/TRBV6-3,few,-,TGTGCCAGCAGTTATACGGGGGTTCAGAGCTCCTACGAGCAGTACTTC,CASSYTGVQSSYEQYF
TRBJ2-1,TRBV6-2/TRBV6-3,-,-,TGTGCCAGCAGTTACTCCTCGCTAGCGCAGTTCTTC,CASSYSSLAQFF
TRBJ2-4,TRBV7-2,few,-,TGTGCCAGCAGCCCCAGACAGGAGCCAAACATTCAGTACTTC,CASSPRQEPNIQYF
TRBJ2-7,TRBV28,-,TRBD1,TGTGCCAGCCGGGACAGGGTTACCTACGAGCAGTACTTC,CASRDRVTYEQYF
TRBJ2-3,TRBV7-2,-,-,TGTGCCAGCAGCCCCCTAGGTCCAGGGTACACAGATACGCAGTATTTT,CASSPLGPGYTDTQYF
TRBJ1-1,TRBV20-1,medium-sized,-,TGCAGTGCTAGTCATCCCGGGGGGCTGGGGAACACTGAAGCTTTCTTT,CSASHPGGLGNTEAFF
TRBJ1-5,TRBV6-2/TRBV6-3,few,-,TGTGCCAGCAGTTTCACCAGGGAAGGGCGTCAGCCCCAGCATTTT,CASSFTREGRQPQHF
TRBJ2-7,TRBV20-1,-,TRBD1,TGCAGTGCCCGGGGGACAGGGGACTACGAGCAGTACTTC,CSARGTGDYEQYF
TRBJ2-1,TRBV27,-,-,TGTGCCAGCAGTTTAATTGGGAATGAGCAGTTCTTC,CASSLIGNEQFF
TRBJ1-1,TRBV18,few,-,TGTGCCAGCTCACCTATAACAGGGCCGAACACTGAAGCTTTCTTT,CASSPITGPNTEAFF
TRBJ1-5,TRBV20-1,-,-,TGCAGTGCTAGTAACAGGGTAGGTCAGCCCCAGCATTTT,CSASNRVGQPQHF
TRBJ1-3,TRBV28,-,TRBD1,TGTGCCAGCATCACCCCAGGGGGGAACACCATATATTTT,CASITPGGNTIYF